This T cell receptor (beta chain) was captured in a study of long-term antiretroviral therapy in people with HIV. Study summary: A decade or so separates the oldest specimens from the later 2015 immediate-ART recommendation.

Study findings and constraints: Dominant in the repertoire at all time points were clones expanded before ART. Despite increasing after ART, diversity remained lower than that of transplant donor controls.

The assay, immunoSEQ v3.0, was run at survey level. Some clones are missing from TCRdb's copy, which holds only in-frame ones; the method was immunoSEQ multiplex PCR. Seen here are some 2,000 clones, around 88% observed once, and the top ten hold 3.5%. The CDR3 covers 18 residues. Germline V CDR1 and CDR2: SGDLS, YYNGEE. V shed 4 bases, J shed 0 bases, and the junction held 9 bases outside the gene matches. Concerning this clone: Its target is unknown.

This sequence originates from a woman between 45 and 65 years old with HIV. The chain has TRBV9 and TRBJ2-1; 11 positions agree with TRBD2. This specimen consisted of unsorted PBMCs, obtained 0.7 years after starting antiretroviral therapy. The CDR3 coding sequence is TGTGCCAGCAGCCCGAGGACTAGCGGGTGGAGCTCCTACAATGAGCAGTTCTTC. It yields the protein CASSPRTSGWSSYNEQFF.